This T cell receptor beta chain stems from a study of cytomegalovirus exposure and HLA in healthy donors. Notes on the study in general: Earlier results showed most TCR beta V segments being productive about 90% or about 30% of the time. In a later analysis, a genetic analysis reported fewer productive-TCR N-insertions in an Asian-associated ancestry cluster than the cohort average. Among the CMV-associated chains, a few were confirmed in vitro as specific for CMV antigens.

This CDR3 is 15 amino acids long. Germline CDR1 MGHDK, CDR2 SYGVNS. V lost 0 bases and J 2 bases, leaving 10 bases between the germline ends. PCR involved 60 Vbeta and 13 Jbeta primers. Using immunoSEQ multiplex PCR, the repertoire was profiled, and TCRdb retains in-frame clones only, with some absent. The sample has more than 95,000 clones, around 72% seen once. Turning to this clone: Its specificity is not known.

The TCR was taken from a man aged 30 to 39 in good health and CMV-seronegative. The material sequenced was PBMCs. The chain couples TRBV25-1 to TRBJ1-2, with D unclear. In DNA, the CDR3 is TGTGCCAGCAGTGAATATGGTGGAGTCAACTATGGCTACACCTTC. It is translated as CASSEYGGVNYGYTF.